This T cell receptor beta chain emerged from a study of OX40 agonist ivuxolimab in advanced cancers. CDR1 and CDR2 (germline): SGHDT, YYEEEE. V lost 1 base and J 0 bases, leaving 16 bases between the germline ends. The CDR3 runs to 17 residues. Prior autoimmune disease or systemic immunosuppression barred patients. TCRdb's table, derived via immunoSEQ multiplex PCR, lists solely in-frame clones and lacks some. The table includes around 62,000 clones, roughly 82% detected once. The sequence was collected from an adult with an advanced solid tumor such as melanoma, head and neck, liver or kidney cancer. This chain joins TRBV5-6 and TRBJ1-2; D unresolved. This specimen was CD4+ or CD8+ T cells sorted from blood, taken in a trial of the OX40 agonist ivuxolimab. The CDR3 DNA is TGTGCCAGCAGCTTGCTCGCGGCAAAAATAGCTAACTATGGCTACACCTTC. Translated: CASSLLAAKIANYGYTF.